The rows below give T cell receptor beta chains drawn from one sample of a study of blood T cell repertoires in COVID-19. Profiled with immunoSEQ multiplex PCR; TCRdb holds only in-frame clones, not every one. The table lists some 200,000 clones, about 85% of them singletons. The sequenced sample was peripheral blood. All receptors derive from a woman aged 55-75 years who had recovered from COVID-19. CDR3s include the opening cysteine and the closing phenylalanine or tryptophan. Fields, in order: J gene, D gene, V gene, clone size, CDR3 protein, CDR3 DNA. D genes are given only for firm matches. Clone size is given for some rows only: seen once, a few or many times, or a class if the clone is expanded.

>TRBJ2-7|TRBD1|TRBV5-4|.
CASSWKGAREQYF
TGTGCCAGCAGCTGGAAGGGGGCGCGGGAGCAGTACTTC
>TRBJ1-4|TRBD1|TRBV7-2|.
CASSLAQGGTNEKLFF
TGTGCCAGCAGCTTAGCTCAGGGGGGAACTAATGAAAAACTGTTTTTT
>TRBJ1-6|.|TRBV30|few
CAWLPAVFGPVLSPLHF
TGTGCCTGGCTGCCGGCGGTCTTTGGTCCGGTGTTGTCACCCCTCCACTTT
>TRBJ1-5|TRBD1|TRBV2|.
CASSVQGPSGTQHF
TGTGCCAGCAGTGTACAGGGGCCCTCGGGGACCCAGCATTTT
>TRBJ1-2|.|TRBV27|.
CASRLDRRGRNTF
TGTGCCAGCAGGCTGGACCGACGGGGAAGAAACACCTTC
>TRBJ2-3|.|TRBV1|.
CTSSQDPSGGVRDTQYF
TGCACCAGCAGCCAAGATCCTAGCGGGGGGGTTAGAGATACGCAGTATTTT
>TRBJ1-3|TRBD1|TRBV2|.
CASSEAGTAGNTIYF
TGTGCCAGCAGTGAAGCCGGGACAGCTGGAAACACCATATATTTT
>TRBJ2-5|.|TRBV7-9|once
CASSPPSRETQYF
TGTGCCAGCAGCCCGCCTAGCAGAGAGACCCAGTACTTC
>TRBJ2-3|TRBD2|TRBV4-1|.
CASSQGGFLRADTQYF
TGCGCCAGCAGCCAGGGAGGGTTTCTGAGGGCAGATACGCAGTATTTT
>TRBJ2-3|TRBD2|TRBV4-1|.
CASSQGGSGGPGGTDTQYF
TGCGCCAGCAGCCAAGGCGGTAGCGGGGGGCCGGGTGGCACAGATACGCAGTATTTT
>TRBJ2-7|.|TRBV4-3|.
CASSQAIQSSYEQYF
TGCGCCAGCAGCCAAGCAATACAGAGTTCCTACGAGCAGTACTTC
>TRBJ2-7|TRBD2|TRBV7-9|.
CASSTWTSGGSLYEQYF
TGTGCCAGCAGCACTTGGACTAGCGGGGGGAGTCTCTACGAGCAGTACTTC
>TRBJ2-7|.|TRBV15|.
CATSRDSLEQYF
TGTGCCACCAGCAGAGATAGTCTCGAGCAGTACTTC
>TRBJ1-2|.|TRBV2|few
CASSEDGNYGYTF
TGTGCCAGCAGTGAAGACGGGAACTATGGCTACACCTTC
>TRBJ2-5|.|TRBV11-2|.
CASSSDPRGETQYF
TGTGCCAGCAGTAGCGACCCGCGGGGAGAGACCCAGTACTTC
>TRBJ1-1|.|TRBV20-1|many
CSASSRGGTEAFF
TGCAGTGCTAGTAGTAGAGGGGGCACTGAAGCTTTCTTT
>TRBJ1-1|.|TRBV5-8|.
CASTFTEAFF
TGTGCCAGCACGTTCACTGAAGCTTTCTTT